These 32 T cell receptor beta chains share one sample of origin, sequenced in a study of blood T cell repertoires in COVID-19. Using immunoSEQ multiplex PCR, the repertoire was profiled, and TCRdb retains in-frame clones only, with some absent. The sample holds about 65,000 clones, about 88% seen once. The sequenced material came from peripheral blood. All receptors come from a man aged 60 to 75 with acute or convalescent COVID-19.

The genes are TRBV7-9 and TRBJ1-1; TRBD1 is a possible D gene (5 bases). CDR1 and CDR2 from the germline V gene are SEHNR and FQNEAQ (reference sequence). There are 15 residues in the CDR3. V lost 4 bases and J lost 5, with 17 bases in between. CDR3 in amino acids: CASSSPPGGKTEAFF. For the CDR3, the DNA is TGTGCCAGCAGCTCACCCCCGGGGGGTAAAACTGAAGCTTTCTTT.

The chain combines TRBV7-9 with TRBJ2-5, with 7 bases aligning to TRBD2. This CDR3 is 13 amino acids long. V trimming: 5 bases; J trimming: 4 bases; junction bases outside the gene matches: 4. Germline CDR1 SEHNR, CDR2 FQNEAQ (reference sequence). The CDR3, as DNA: TGTGCCAGCAGCGTAGGACTAGGAGAGACCCAGTACTTC. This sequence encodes CASSVGLGETQYF.

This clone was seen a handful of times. The DNA for the CDR3 is TGTGCCAGCAGCTTAAGACAGGGCTACGAGCAGTACTTC. Amino acid sequence: CASSLRQGYEQYF. The V and J genes are TRBV7-7 and TRBJ2-7; 7 nucleotides match TRBD1. The CDR3 is 13 residues long. From germline, CDR1 is SSHAT and CDR2 FNYEAQ (reference sequence). V shed 2 bases, J shed 3 bases, and the junction held 1 base outside the gene matches.

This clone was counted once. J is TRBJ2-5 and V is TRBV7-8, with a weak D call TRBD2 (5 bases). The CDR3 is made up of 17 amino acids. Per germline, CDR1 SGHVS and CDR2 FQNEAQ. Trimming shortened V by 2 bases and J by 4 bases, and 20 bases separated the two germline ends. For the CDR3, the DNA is TGTGCCAGCAGCTTAATTACGCTGCTCGAGGGTGGAGAGACCCAGTACTTC. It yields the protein CASSLITLLEGGETQYF.

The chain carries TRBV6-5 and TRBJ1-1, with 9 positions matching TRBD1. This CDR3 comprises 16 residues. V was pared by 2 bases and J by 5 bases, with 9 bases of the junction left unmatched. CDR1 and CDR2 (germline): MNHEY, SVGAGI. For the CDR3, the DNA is TGTGCCAGCAGTTACGGGACAGGGTTTGGGAATACTGAAGCTTTCTTT. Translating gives CASSYGTGFGNTEAFF.

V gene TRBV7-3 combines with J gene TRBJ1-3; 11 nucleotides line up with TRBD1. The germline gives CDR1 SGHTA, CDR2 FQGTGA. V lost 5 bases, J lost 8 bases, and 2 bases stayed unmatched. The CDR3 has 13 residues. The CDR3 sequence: CASSEGQGDTIYF. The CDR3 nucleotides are TGTGCCAGCAGCGAGGGACAGGGGGACACCATATATTTT.

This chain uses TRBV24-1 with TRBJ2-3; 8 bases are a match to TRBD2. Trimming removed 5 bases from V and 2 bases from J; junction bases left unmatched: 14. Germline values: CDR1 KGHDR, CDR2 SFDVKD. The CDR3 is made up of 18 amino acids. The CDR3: CATSGLQASGLLTDTQYF. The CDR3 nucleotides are TGTGCCACCAGTGGTCTCCAGGCTAGCGGGCTTCTCACAGATACGCAGTATTTT.

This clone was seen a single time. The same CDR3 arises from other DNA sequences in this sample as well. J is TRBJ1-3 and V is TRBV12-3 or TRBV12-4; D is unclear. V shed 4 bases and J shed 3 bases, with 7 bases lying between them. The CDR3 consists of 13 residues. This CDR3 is CASSSSSGNTIYF. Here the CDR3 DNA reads TGTGCCAGCAGTTCGTCGAGTGGAAACACCATATATTTT.

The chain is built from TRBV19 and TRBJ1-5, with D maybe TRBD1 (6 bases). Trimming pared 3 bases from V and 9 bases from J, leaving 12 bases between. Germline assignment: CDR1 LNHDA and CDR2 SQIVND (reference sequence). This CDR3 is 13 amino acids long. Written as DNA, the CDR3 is TGTGCCAGTAGTATTTCAGGGGTCCCGCCCCAGCATTTT. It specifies CASSISGVPPQHF. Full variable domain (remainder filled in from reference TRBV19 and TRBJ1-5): DGGITQSPKYLFRKEGQNVTLSCEQNLNHDAMYWYRQDPGQGLRLIYYSQIVNDFQKGDIAEGYSVSREKKESFPLTVTSAQKNPTAFYLCASSISGVPPQHFGDGTRLSIL.

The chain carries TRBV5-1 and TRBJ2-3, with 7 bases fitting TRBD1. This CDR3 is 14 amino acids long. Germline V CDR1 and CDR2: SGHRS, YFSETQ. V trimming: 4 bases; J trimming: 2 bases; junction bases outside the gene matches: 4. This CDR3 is CASSPGQFTDTQYF. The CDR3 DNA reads TGCGCCAGCAGCCCGGGACAGTTCACAGATACGCAGTATTTT.

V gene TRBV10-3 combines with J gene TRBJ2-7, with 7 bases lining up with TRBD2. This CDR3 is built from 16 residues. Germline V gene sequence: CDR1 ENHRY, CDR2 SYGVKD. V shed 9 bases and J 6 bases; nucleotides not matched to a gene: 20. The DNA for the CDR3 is TGTGCCATTGGGGGACCACGGGAGGCAACATTTTCCGAGCAGTACTTC. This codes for CAIGGPREATFSEQYF.

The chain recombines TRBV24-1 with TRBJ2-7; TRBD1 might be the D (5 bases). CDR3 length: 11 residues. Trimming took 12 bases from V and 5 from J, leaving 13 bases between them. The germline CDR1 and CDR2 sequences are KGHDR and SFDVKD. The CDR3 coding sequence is TGTGCCTCCCAGGGTGCCAACGAGCAGTACTTC. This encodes CASQGANEQYF.

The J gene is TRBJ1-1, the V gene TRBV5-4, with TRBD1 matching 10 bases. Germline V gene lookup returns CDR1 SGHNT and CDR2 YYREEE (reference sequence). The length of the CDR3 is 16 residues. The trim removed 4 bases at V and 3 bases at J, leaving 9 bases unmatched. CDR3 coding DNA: TGTGCCAGCAGCCGCGACAGGGGGCAAGGGGACACTGAAGCTTTCTTT. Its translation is CASSRDRGQGDTEAFF.

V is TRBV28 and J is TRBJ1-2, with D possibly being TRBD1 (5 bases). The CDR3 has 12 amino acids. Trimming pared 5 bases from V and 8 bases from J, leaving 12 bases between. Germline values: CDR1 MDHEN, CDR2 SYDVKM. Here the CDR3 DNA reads TGTGCCAGCAGTCTCGGGGGAGACGGCTACACCTTC. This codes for CASSLGGDGYTF.

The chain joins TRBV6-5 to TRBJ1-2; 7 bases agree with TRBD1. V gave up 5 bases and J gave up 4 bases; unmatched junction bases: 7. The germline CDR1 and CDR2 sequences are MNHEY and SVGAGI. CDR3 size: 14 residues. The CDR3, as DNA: TGTGCCAGCAGTACAACAGGGGACAGCTATGGCTACACCTTC. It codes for CASSTTGDSYGYTF.

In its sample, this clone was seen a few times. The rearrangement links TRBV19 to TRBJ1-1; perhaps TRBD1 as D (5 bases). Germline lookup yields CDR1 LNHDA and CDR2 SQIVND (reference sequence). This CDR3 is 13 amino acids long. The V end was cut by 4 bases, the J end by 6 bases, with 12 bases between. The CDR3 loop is CASSTMQGAEAFF. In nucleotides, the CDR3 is TGTGCCAGTAGTACTATGCAGGGTGCTGAAGCTTTCTTT.

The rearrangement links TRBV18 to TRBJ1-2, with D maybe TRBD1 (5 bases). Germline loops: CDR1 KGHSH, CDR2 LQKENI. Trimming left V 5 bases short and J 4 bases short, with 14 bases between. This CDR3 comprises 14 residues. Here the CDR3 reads CASSFNAGLYGYTF. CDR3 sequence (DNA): TGTGCCAGCTCATTCAACGCAGGGCTCTATGGCTACACCTTC.

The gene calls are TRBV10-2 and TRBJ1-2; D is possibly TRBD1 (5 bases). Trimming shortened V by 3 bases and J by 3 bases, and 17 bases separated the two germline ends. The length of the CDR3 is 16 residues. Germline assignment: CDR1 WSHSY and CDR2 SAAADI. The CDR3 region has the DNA TGCGCCAGCAGTGAAGCAGGGTGGGGTGTAGACTATGGCTACACCTTC. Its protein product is CASSEAGWGVDYGYTF.

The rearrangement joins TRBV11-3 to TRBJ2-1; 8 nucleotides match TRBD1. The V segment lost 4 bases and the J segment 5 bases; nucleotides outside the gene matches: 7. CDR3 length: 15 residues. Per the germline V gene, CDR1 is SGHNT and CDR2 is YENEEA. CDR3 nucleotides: TGTGCCAGCAGCTCAAGGAGACAGGGGAACAATGAGCAGTTCTTC. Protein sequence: CASSSRRQGNNEQFF.

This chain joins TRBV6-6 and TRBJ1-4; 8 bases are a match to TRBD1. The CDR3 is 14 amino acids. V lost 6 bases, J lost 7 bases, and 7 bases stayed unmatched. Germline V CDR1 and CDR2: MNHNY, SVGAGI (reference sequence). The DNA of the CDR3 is TGTGCCAGCAGCCAGGGGGCGGGCTCTGAAAAACTGTTTTTT. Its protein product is CASSQGAGSEKLFF.

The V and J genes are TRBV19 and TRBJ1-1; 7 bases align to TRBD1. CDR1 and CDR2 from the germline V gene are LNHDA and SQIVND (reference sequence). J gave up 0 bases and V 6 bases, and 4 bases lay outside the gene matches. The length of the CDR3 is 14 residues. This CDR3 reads CASSGTVMNTEAFF. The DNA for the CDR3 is TGTGCCAGTAGCGGGACAGTCATGAACACTGAAGCTTTCTTT.

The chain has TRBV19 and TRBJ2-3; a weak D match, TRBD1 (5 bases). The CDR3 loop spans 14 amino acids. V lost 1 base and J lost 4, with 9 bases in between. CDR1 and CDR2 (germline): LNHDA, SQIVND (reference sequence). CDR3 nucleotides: TGTGCCAGTAGTATAGGACAAGGGGCAGATACGCAGTATTTT. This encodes CASSIGQGADTQYF.

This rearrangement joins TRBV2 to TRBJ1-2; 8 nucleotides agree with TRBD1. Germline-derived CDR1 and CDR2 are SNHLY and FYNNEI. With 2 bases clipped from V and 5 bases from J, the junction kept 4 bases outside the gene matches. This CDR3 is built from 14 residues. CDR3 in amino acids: CASSERNRGYGYTF. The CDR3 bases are TGTGCCAGCAGTGAAAGGAACAGGGGGTATGGCTACACCTTC. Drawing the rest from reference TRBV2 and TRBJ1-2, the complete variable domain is EPEVTQTPSHQVTQMGQEVILRCVPISNHLYFYWYRQILGQKVEFLVSFYNNEISEKSEIFDDQFSVERPDGSNFTLKIRSTKLEDSAMYFCASSERNRGYGYTFGSGTRLTVV.

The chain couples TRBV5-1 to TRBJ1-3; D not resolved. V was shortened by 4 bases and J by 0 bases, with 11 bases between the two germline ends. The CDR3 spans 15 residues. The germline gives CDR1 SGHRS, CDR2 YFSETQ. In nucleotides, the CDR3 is TGCGCCAGCAGCGCCAACGGTGACTCTGGAAACACCATATATTTT. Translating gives CASSANGDSGNTIYF.

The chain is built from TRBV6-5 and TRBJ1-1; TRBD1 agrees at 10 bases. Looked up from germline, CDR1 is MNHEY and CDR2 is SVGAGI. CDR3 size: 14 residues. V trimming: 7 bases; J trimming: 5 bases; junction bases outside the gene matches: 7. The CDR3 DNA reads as TGTGCCAGCAATATTGACAGGGGGCGAACTGAAGCTTTCTTT. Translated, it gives CASNIDRGRTEAFF.

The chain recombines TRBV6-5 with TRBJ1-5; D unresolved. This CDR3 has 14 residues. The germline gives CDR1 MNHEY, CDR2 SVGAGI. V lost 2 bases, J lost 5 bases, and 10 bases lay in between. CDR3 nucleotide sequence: TGTGCCAGCAGTTACGTGCTTGGAGATCAGCCCCAGCATTTT. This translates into CASSYVLGDQPQHF.

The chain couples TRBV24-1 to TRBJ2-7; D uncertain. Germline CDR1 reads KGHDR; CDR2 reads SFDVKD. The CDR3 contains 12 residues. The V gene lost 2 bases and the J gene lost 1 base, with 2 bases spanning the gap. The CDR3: CATSDSSYEQYF. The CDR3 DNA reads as TGTGCCACCAGTGATTCGTCCTACGAGCAGTACTTC.

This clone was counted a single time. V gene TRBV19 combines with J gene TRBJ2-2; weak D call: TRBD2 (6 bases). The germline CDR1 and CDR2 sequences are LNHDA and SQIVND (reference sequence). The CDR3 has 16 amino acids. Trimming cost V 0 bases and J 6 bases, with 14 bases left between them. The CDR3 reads CASSIDIGGRSGELFF. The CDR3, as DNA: TGTGCCAGTAGTATAGATATCGGAGGGCGGTCCGGGGAGCTGTTTTTT. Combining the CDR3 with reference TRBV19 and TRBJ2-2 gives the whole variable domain DGGITQSPKYLFRKEGQNVTLSCEQNLNHDAMYWYRQDPGQGLRLIYYSQIVNDFQKGDIAEGYSVSREKKESFPLTVTSAQKNPTAFYLCASSIDIGGRSGELFFGEGSRLTVL.

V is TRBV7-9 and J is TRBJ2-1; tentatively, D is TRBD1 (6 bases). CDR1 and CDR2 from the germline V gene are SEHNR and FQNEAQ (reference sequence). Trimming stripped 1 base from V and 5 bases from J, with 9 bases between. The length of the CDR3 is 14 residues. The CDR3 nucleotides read TGTGCCAGCAGCTTAGGGACAGCTAACAATGAGCAGTTCTTC. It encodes CASSLGTANNEQFF.

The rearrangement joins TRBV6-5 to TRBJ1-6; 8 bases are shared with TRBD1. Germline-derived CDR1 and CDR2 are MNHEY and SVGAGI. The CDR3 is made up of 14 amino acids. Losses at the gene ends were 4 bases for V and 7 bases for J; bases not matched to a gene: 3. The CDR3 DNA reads TGTGCCAGCAGTTCAGGGGGCTGGAATTCACCCCTCCACTTT. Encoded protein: CASSSGGWNSPLHF.

CDR3 coding DNA: TGTGCCAGCAGCCGGGGGAACACTGAAGCTTTCTTT. The encoded protein is CASSRGNTEAFF. The rearrangement links TRBV7-9 to TRBJ1-1; D is undetermined. Trimming shortened V by 5 bases and J by 1 base, and 5 bases separated the two germline ends. This CDR3 is 12 amino acids long. Germline V gene sequence: CDR1 SEHNR, CDR2 FQNEAQ (reference sequence).

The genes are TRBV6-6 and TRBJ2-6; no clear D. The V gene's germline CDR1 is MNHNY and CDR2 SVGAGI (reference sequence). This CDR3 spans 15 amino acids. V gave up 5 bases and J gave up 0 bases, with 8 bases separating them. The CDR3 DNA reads TGTGCCAGCAGTCGTCACACCTCTGGGGCCAACGTCCTGACTTTC. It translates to CASSRHTSGANVLTF.